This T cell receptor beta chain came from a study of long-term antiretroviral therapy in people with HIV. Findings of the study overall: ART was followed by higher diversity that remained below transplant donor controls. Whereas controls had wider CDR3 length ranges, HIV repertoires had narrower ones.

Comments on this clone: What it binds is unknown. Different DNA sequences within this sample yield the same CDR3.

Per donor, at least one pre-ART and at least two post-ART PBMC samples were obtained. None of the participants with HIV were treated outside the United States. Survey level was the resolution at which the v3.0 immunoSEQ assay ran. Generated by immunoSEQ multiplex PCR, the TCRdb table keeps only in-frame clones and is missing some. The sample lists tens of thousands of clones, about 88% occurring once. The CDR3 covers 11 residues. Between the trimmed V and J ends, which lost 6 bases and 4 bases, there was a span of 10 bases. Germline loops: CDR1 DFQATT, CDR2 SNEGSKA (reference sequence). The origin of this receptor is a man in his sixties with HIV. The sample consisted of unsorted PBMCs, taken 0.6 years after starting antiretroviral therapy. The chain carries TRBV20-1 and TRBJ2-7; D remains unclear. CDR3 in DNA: TGCAGTGCCCTAGGCCAGTACGAGCAGTACTTC. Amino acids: CSALGQYEQYF.